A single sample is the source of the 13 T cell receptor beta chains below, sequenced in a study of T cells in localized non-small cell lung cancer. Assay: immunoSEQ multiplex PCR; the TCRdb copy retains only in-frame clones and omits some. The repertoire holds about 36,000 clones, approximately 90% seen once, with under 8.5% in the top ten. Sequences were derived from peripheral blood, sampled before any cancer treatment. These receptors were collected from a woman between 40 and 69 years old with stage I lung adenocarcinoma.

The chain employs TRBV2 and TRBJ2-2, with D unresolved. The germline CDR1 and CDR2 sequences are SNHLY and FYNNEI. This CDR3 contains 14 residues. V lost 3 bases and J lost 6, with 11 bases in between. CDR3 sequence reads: CASSETPAAGELFF. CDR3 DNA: TGTGCCAGCAGTGAGACTCCCGCGGCCGGGGAGCTGTTTTTT.

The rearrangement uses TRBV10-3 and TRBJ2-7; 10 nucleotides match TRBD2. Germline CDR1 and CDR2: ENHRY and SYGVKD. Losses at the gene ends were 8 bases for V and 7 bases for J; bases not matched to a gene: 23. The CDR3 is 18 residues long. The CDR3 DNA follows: TGTGCCATCCAAGGGGCAGGGAAAGGCCAGGGACTAGCGAGGGAGCAGTACTTC. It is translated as CAIQGAGKGQGLAREQYF.

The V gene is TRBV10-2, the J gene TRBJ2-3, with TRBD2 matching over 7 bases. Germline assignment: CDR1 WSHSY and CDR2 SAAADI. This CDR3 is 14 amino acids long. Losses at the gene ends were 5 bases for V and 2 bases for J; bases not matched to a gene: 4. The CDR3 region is CASSQRGITDTQYF. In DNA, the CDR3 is TGCGCCAGCAGTCAGCGGGGAATCACAGATACGCAGTATTTT.

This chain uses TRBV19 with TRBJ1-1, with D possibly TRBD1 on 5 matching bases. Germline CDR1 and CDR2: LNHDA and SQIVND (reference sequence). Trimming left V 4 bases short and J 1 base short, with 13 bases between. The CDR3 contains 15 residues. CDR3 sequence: CASSTGLATNTEAFF. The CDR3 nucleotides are TGTGCCAGTAGTACGGGACTCGCTACGAACACTGAAGCTTTCTTT.

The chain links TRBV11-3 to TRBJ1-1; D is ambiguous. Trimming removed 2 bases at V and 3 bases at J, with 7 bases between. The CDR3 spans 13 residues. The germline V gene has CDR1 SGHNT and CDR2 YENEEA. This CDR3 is CASSLMVDTEAFF. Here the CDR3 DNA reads TGTGCCAGCAGCTTAATGGTCGACACTGAAGCTTTCTTT.

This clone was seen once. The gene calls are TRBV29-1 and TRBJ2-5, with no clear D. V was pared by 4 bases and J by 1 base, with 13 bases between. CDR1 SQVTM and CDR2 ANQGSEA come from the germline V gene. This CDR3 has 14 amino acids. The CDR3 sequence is CSVGSASIQETQYF. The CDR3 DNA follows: TGCAGCGTTGGTTCCGCCAGCATCCAAGAGACCCAGTACTTC.

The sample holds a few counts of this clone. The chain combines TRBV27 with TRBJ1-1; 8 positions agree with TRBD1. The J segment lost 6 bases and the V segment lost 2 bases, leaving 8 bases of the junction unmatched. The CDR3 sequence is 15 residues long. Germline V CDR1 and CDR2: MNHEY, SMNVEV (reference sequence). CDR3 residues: CASSLTRTGTPEAFF. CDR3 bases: TGTGCCAGCAGTTTAACGAGGACAGGGACCCCTGAAGCTTTCTTT.

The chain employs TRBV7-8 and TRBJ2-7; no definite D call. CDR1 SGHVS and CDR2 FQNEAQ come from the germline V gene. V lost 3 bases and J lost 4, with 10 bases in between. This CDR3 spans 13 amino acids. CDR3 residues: CASSFGTEYEQYF. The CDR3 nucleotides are TGTGCCAGCAGCTTTGGAACAGAATACGAGCAGTACTTC.

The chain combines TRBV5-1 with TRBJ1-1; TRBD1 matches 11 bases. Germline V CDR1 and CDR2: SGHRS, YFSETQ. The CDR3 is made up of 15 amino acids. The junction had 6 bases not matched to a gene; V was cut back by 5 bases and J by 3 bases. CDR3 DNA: TGCGCCAGCAGACGGACAGGGGGCGGGGACACTGAAGCTTTCTTT. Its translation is CASRRTGGGDTEAFF. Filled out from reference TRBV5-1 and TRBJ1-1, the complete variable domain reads KAGVTQTPRYLIKTRGQQVTLSCSPISGHRSVSWYQQTPGQGLQFLFEYFSETQRNKGNFPGRFSGRQFSNSRSEMNVSTLELGDSALYLCASRRTGGGDTEAFFGQGTRLTVV.

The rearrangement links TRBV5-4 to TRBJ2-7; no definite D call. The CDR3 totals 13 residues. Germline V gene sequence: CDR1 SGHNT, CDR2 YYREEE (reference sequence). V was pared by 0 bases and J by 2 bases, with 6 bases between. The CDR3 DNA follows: TGTGCCAGCAGCTTGGGCACCACCTACGAGCAGTACTTC. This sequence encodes CASSLGTTYEQYF.

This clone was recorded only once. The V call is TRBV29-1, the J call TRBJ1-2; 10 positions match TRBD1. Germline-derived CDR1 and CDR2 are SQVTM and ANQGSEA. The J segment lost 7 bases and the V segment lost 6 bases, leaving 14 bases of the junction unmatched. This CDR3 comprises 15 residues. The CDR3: CSVPGAGTGDSGYTF. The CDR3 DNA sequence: TGCAGCGTCCCGGGGGCCGGGACAGGGGATTCTGGCTACACCTTC.

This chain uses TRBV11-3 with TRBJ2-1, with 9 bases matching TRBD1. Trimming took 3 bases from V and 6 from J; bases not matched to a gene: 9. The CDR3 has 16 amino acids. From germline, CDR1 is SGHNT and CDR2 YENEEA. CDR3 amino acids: CASSLGDRDRANEQFF. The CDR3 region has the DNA TGTGCCAGCAGCTTGGGGGATCGGGACAGGGCCAATGAGCAGTTCTTC.

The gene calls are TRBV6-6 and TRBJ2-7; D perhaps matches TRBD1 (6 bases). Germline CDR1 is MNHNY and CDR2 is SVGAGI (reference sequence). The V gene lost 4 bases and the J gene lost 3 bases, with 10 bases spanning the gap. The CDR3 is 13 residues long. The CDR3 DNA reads TGTGCCAGCAGTTTGGGACACATCTACGAGCAGTACTTC. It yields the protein CASSLGHIYEQYF.